The rows below give T cell receptor beta chains drawn from one sample of a study of cytomegalovirus exposure and HLA in healthy donors. Clones were sequenced by immunoSEQ multiplex PCR, and TCRdb holds only the in-frame ones, with some missing. The sample consists of about 200,000 clones, more than 65% of them appearing once. The sample comprised PBMCs. Every receptor here comes from a girl aged 10 to 17 in good health and CMV-seropositive. Both conserved end residues are part of each CDR3. D genes are given only for firm matches. A clone size is listed for some rows: how often the clone was seen (once, few, many), or a class if it is expanded.

v_gene	d_gene	abundance	j_gene	CDR3nt	CDR3aa
TRBV2	TRBD1	once	TRBJ2-7	TGTGCCAGCAATTTAAAGGGGGACAGGGGGGCGGACGAGCAGTACTTC	CASNLKGDRGADEQYF
TRBV25-1	TRBD2	NA	TRBJ2-3	TGTGCCAGCAGTGAGGGAGGGCGAGGTACGCAGTATTTT	CASSEGGRGTQYF
TRBV6-6	NA	NA	TRBJ2-5	TGTGCCACCGGGAGAGGGACGGGGGAGACCCAGTACTTC	CATGRGTGETQYF
TRBV15	NA	NA	TRBJ1-2	TGTGCCACCAGCAGAGACTACTATGGCTACACCTTC	CATSRDYYGYTF
TRBV7-2	NA	few	TRBJ1-1	TGTGCCAGCAGCTTACATGAGGGAATCTATAACACTGAAGCTTTCTTT	CASSLHEGIYNTEAFF
TRBV27	TRBD1	NA	TRBJ2-5	TGTGCCAGCAGAGACAGGGAAGAGACCCAGTACTTC	CASRDREETQYF
TRBV10-3	TRBD2	NA	TRBJ2-2	TGTGCCATCAGTGATCCGGGACTAGCGGGCACCGGGGAGCTGTTTTTT	CAISDPGLAGTGELFF
TRBV10-3	TRBD2	NA	TRBJ2-5	TGTGCCATCAGCCCCGGGGGGAAAGAGACCCAGTACTTC	CAISPGGKETQYF
TRBV19	NA	NA	TRBJ1-2	TGTGCCAGTAGTATAACGCAGGGAGGCTATGGCTACACCTTC	CASSITQGGYGYTF
TRBV7-2	TRBD1	NA	TRBJ1-1	TGTGCCAGCAGCGGACAGGGGAACACTGAAGCTTTCTTT	CASSGQGNTEAFF
TRBV6-1	NA	few	TRBJ1-1	TGTGCCAGCAGTGAAGGGACAGTGAACACTGAAGCTTTCTTT	CASSEGTVNTEAFF
TRBV19	TRBD1	NA	TRBJ1-2	TGTGCCAGTAGTATAGGGACAGGAGTAAACTATGGCTACACCTTC	CASSIGTGVNYGYTF
TRBV5-1	NA	once	TRBJ2-7	TGCGCCACCAGGCTTGAGCCTTTAAGCTCCTACGAGCAGTACTTC	CATRLEPLSSYEQYF
TRBV27	NA	NA	TRBJ1-6	TGTGCCAGCAGTTTAGACCACAGGTCCTATAATTCACCCCTCCACTTT	CASSLDHRSYNSPLHF
TRBV9	TRBD2	NA	TRBJ2-7	TGTGCCAGCAGCGCCTCACTAGCGGGGGGGCCGGGGGAGCAGTACTTC	CASSASLAGGPGEQYF
TRBV5-1	TRBD2	NA	TRBJ2-1	TGCGCCAGCAGTAATAGCGGGGCGTACAATGAGCAGTTCTTC	CASSNSGAYNEQFF
TRBV5-4	TRBD1	few	TRBJ2-5	TGTGCCAGCAGCCCTGACAGGGCTCAAGAGACCCAGTACTTC	CASSPDRAQETQYF
TRBV10-3	NA	few	TRBJ1-1	TGTGCCATCAAGACAGGAGATACTGAAGCTTTCTTT	CAIKTGDTEAFF
TRBV11-3	NA	few	TRBJ2-2	TGTGCCAGCAGCTCCTTTAGCGAGGGCCCCGGGGAGCTGTTTTTT	CASSSFSEGPGELFF
TRBV7-8	NA	once	TRBJ2-2	TGTGCCAGCAGCTTAGCAGACACGAACACCGGGGAGCTGTTTTTT	CASSLADTNTGELFF
TRBV9	NA	NA	TRBJ2-7	TGTGCCAGCAGCGAAAAGGACTATTCCTACGAGCAGTACTTC	CASSEKDYSYEQYF
TRBV4-1	NA	NA	TRBJ2-7	TGCGCCAGCAGCCAAGCGCCCCAGGGAGGCTCCTACGAGCAGTACTTC	CASSQAPQGGSYEQYF
TRBV10-3	TRBD2	NA	TRBJ2-3	TGTGCCATCAGTCAGGCTAGCGGGGGCCTTATAGATACGCAGTATTTT	CAISQASGGLIDTQYF
TRBV30	NA	NA	TRBJ1-5	TGTGCCTGGAGTGCCCCCAGGGAGGGAGATCAGCCCCAGCATTTT	CAWSAPREGDQPQHF
TRBV7-8	NA	NA	TRBJ1-1	TGTGCCAGCAGCTCGGGACACAGCGGAAATGAAGCTTTCTTT	CASSSGHSGNEAFF
TRBV4-3	NA	NA	TRBJ1-6	TGCGCCAGCAGCCAAGGCGAGAATTCACCCCTCCACTTT	CASSQGENSPLHF
TRBV11-3	NA	NA	TRBJ2-5	TGTGCCAGCAGACCCGGACAGACGGGAAACTACCAGTACTTC	CASRPGQTGNYQYF
TRBV6-5	NA	NA	TRBJ1-6	TGTGCCAGCACTATAGGGGTTTTGGGTAATTCACCCCTCCACTTT	CASTIGVLGNSPLHF